Shown below are 5 T cell receptor beta chains from a single sample sequenced in a study of T cell repertoires in cytomegalovirus infection. Their target antigens are unknown. TCRdb analysed the reads with MiXCR anew, one entry per CDR3 protein. Of roughly 920,000 distinct CDR3 sequences detected, 30% to 40% appear once; the ten largest clones hold about 14%. Sample: cultured CD8+ T cells from PBMCs, taken from culture after CMV antigen stimulation. Every receptor here comes from a human donor in good health (CMV status not recorded). Some clones in this sample may be carry-over from other donors' samples.

This rearrangement joins TRBV7-9 to TRBJ2-1, with TRBD1 identical over 10 bases. The CDR3 has 15 amino acids. Germline values: CDR1 SEHNR, CDR2 FQNEAQ (reference sequence). CDR3 DNA sequence: TGTGCGACGCCTTGGGACAGGGGCTCTCACAATGAGCAGTTCTTC. Translation: CATPWDRGSHNEQFF.

The chain combines TRBV7-8 with TRBJ2-7; D is ambiguous. Trimming took 2 bases from V and 3 from J, leaving 8 bases between them. There are 13 residues in the CDR3. Germline CDR1 SGHVS, CDR2 FQNEAQ. The CDR3 bases are TGTGCCAGCAGCTTAAAGGATCGCTACGAGCAGTACTTC. Its protein product is CASSLKDRYEQYF.

This clonotype was observed a handful of times. The chain employs TRBV2 and TRBJ2-3; the match to TRBD2 covers 13 bases. The CDR3 totals 21 residues. The ends lost 6 bases at V and 2 bases at J; junction bases unmatched: 20. Germline V gene sequence: CDR1 SNHLY, CDR2 FYNNEI. This chain's CDR3 is CASRDGPGRGTSGDATDTQYF. CDR3 sequence (DNA): TGTGCCAGCAGGGATGGCCCCGGGCGAGGGACTAGCGGGGACGCCACAGATACGCAGTATTTT.

The gene calls are TRBV10-3 and TRBJ1-1; the D is unclear. The CDR3 is made up of 13 amino acids. V shed 6 bases and J shed 1 base, with 9 bases lying between them. CDR1 and CDR2 (germline): ENHRY, SYGVKD. The CDR3 reads CAIREDGNTEAFF. For the CDR3, the DNA is TGTGCCATCAGGGAGGACGGGAACACTGAAGCTTTCTTT.

Turning to this clonotype: At one end, the junction sequence differs from germline, possibly due to a read error. The V call is TRBV5-5, the J call TRBJ2-6; D is uncertain. The CDR3 is 11 amino acids. The germline CDR1 and CDR2 sequences are SGHKS and YYEKEE (reference sequence). CDR3 region: CACSGANVLTF. CDR3 in DNA: TGCGCGTGCTCTGGGGCCAACGTCCTGACTTTC.